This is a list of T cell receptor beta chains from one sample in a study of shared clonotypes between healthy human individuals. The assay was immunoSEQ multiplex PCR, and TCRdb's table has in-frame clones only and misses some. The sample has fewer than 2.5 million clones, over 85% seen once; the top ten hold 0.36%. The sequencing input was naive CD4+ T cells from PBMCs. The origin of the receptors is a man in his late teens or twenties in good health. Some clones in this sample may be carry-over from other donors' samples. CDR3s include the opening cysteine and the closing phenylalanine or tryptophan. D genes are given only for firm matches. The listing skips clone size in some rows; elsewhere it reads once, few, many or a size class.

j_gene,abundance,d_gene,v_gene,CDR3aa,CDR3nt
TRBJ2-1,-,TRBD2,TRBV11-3,CASSFGLARGNEQFF,TGTGCCAGCAGCTTTGGACTAGCAAGGGGCAATGAGCAGTTCTTC
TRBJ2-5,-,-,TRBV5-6,CASRVRKETQYF,TGTGCCAGCAGGGTACGGAAAGAGACCCAGTACTTC
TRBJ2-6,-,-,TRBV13,CASSLRGAYRFSGANVLTF,TGTGCCAGCAGCCTCCGGGGCGCCTATCGGTTTTCTGGGGCCAACGTCCTGACTTTC
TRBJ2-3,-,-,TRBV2,CASMRGYSDTDTQYF,TGTGCCAGCATGCGGGGCTACAGCGACACAGATACGCAGTATTTT
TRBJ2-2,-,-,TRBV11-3,CASSVVGEYTGELFF,TGTGCCAGCAGCGTGGTAGGGGAGTACACCGGGGAGCTGTTTTTT
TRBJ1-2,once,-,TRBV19,CASSFRGAYGYTF,TGTGCCAGTAGTTTTCGGGGGGCCTATGGCTACACCTTC
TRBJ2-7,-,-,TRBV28,CASGDYHSYEQYF,TGTGCCTCAGGGGACTACCACTCCTACGAGCAGTACTTC
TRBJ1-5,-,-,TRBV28,CASENRAFNQPQHF,TGTGCCAGCGAAAACAGGGCCTTCAATCAGCCCCAGCATTTT
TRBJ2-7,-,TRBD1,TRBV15,CATSTGQGASYEQYF,TGTGCCACCAGCACCGGACAGGGGGCGAGCTACGAGCAGTACTTC
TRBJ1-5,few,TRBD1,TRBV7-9,CASSWGTGNQPQHF,TGTGCCAGCAGCTGGGGGACAGGCAATCAGCCCCAGCATTTT
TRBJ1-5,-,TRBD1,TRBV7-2,CASSLRTGEQPQHF,TGTGCCAGCAGCTTGCGGACAGGGGAACAGCCCCAGCATTTT
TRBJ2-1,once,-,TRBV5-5,CASTYQGLGSNEQFF,TGTGCCAGCACCTACCAGGGTTTAGGGAGTAATGAGCAGTTCTTC
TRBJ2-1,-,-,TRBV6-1,CASSVRGVTYNEQFF,TGTGCCAGCAGTGTTCGCGGGGTTACCTACAATGAGCAGTTCTTC
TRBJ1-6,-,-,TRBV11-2,CASSLQGSNSPLHF,TGTGCCAGCAGCTTACAGGGTAGTAATTCACCCCTCCACTTT
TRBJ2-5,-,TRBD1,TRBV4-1,CASSQLWGQGGQYF,TGCGCCAGCAGCCAACTCTGGGGACAGGGTGGCCAGTACTTC
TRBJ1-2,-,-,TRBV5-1,CASSLQSNYGYTF,TGCGCCAGCAGCTTACAGTCTAACTATGGCTACACCTTC
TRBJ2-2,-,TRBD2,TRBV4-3,CASSLGASGRIGELFF,TGCGCCAGCAGCCTCGGGGCTAGCGGGAGGATCGGGGAGCTGTTTTTT
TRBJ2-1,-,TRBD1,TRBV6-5,CASSLGTAPGNEQFF,TGTGCCAGCAGCCTCGGGACAGCCCCCGGGAATGAGCAGTTCTTC
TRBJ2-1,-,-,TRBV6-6,CASSYLHQGREQFF,TGTGCCAGCAGTTACTTGCATCAGGGCCGGGAGCAGTTCTTC
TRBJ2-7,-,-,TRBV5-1,CASSLARGPYEQYF,TGCGCCAGCAGCTTGGCCAGGGGACCCTACGAGCAGTACTTC
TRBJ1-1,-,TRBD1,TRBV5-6,CASSLYGTGTEAFF,TGTGCCAGCAGCCTCTATGGGACAGGCACTGAAGCTTTCTTT
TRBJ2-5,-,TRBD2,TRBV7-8,CASSPSRIIREGTQYF,TGTGCCAGCAGCCCATCTCGTATTATCCGGGAGGGGACCCAGTACTTC
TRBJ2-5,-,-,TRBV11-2,CASSPPPFEETQYF,TGTGCCAGCAGCCCGCCACCCTTCGAAGAGACCCAGTACTTC
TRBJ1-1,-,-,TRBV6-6,CASSKTGSGVGEAFF,TGTGCCAGCAGTAAAACAGGGAGTGGGGTCGGGGAAGCTTTCTTT
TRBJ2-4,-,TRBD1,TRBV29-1,CSPLGQGRLAKNIQYF,TGCAGTCCACTGGGACAGGGCCGATTAGCCAAAAACATTCAGTACTTC
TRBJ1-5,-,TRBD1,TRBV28,CASSGLVPGTGGDVGNQPQHF,TGTGCCAGCAGTGGACTCGTACCCGGGACAGGGGGCGACGTTGGCAATCAGCCCCAGCATTTT
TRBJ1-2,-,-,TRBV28,CASSLPTRPSYGYTF,TGTGCCAGCAGTTTGCCGACTAGGCCCAGCTATGGCTACACCTTC
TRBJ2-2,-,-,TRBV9,CASSVRVTGELFF,TGTGCCAGCAGCGTAAGAGTGACCGGGGAGCTGTTTTTT
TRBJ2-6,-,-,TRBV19,CASSPRPVPTGANVLTF,TGTGCCAGTAGTCCCCGACCAGTTCCCACTGGGGCCAACGTCCTGACTTTC
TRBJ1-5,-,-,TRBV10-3,CAISESNGREGLALGNQPQHF,TGTGCCATCAGTGAGTCGAATGGCAGGGAAGGTTTAGCGTTGGGCAATCAGCCCCAGCATTTT
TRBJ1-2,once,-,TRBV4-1,CASSFINPGTYTVGGYTF,TGCGCCAGCAGCTTCATTAACCCCGGGACATATACTGTGGGGGGCTACACCTTC
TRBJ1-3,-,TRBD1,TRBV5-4,CASSTYRGTGNTIYF,TGTGCCAGCAGCACATACAGGGGCACTGGAAACACCATATATTTT
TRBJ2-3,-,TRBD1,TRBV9,CASSVDTGGTDTQYF,TGTGCCAGCAGCGTAGATACAGGGGGCACAGATACGCAGTATTTT
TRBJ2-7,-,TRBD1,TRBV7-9,CASSLETGRGWF,TGTGCCAGCAGCTTAGAAACCGGCAGGGGGTGGTTC
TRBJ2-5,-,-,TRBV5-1,CASSVQGTQETQYF,TGCGCCAGCAGCGTACAGGGTACCCAAGAGACCCAGTACTTC
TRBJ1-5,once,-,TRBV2,CASSPGVGQPQHF,TGTGCCAGCAGTCCAGGGGTCGGTCAGCCCCAGCATTTT
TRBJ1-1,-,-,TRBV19,CASSIIRGARITEAFF,TGTGCCAGTAGTATAATTCGGGGGGCGCGCATCACTGAAGCTTTCTTT
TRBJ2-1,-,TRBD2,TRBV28,CASSFPRGGRAINEQFF,TGTGCCAGCAGTTTTCCCCGCGGCGGGAGGGCCATCAATGAGCAGTTCTTC
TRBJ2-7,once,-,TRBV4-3,CASSQAQVSYEQYF,TGCGCCAGCAGCCAAGCGCAGGTCTCCTACGAGCAGTACTTC
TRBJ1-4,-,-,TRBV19,CASSILGQSIATNEKLFF,TGTGCCAGTAGTATTCTCGGACAGTCGATTGCAACTAATGAAAAACTGTTTTTT
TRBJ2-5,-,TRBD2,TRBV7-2,CASSFRAGGETQYF,TGTGCCAGCAGCTTCCGAGCGGGGGGGGAGACCCAGTACTTC
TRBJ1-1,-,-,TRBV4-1,CASSQGDRFPKAFF,TGCGCCAGCAGCCAAGGGGATAGGTTTCCCAAAGCTTTCTTT
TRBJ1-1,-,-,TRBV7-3,CASSFGRHTEAFF,TGTGCCAGCAGCTTCGGGCGGCACACTGAAGCTTTCTTT
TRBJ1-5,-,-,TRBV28,CASSLLGNSNQPQHF,TGTGCCAGCAGTTTGCTAGGTAATAGCAATCAGCCCCAGCATTTT
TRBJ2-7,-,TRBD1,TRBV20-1,CSGQGDYEQYF,TGCAGTGGACAGGGAGATTACGAGCAGTACTTC
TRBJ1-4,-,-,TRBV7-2,CASSRGQYNEKLFF,TGTGCCAGCAGCCGAGGACAGTATAATGAAAAACTGTTTTTT
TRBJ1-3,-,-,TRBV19,CASSPYRGGSGNTIYF,TGTGCCAGTAGCCCCTATAGAGGAGGGTCCGGAAACACCATATATTTT
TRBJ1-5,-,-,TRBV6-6,CASTHHAGGAVQPQHF,TGTGCCAGCACCCACCATGCGGGGGGCGCGGTCCAGCCCCAGCATTTT
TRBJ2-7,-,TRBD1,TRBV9,CASSAPGTGPYEQYF,TGTGCCAGCAGCGCTCCCGGGACAGGGCCCTACGAGCAGTACTTC
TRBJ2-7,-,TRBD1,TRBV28,CASSQIRDRGEQYF,TGTGCCAGCAGTCAGATCCGGGACAGGGGCGAGCAGTACTTC